The present TCR beta chain was sequenced within a study of cytomegalovirus exposure and HLA in healthy donors. It was with 60 Vbeta and 13 Jbeta primers that the PCR ran. Measured with immunoSEQ multiplex PCR; TCRdb has only the in-frame clones, and not every one. Here the sample spans under 85,000 clones, approximately 68% being singletons. This CDR3 contains 14 residues. V lost 3 bases and J lost 6; bases outside the gene matches: 6. CDR1 is SGHNT, CDR2 YYREEE, per germline (reference sequence). Note on this clone: Its matching antigen is unknown.

Whole-study findings and limits: The authors reported that TCR beta sequences could predict HLA-A and HLA-B alleles. These predictions were accurate for most subjects in the first cohort.

The source of this sequence is a woman under 40 in good health and CMV-seronegative. The chain uses TRBV5-4 and TRBJ1-1; 9 nucleotides agree with TRBD1. The sample consisted of PBMCs. In DNA form, the CDR3 reads TGTGCCAGCAGCTACCCCTGGGACAGGGCTGAAGCTTTCTTT. Translation: CASSYPWDRAEAFF.